A single T cell receptor (beta chain) is shown here with its context. Repertoires were generated with immunoSEQ multiplex PCR, while TCRdb's copy carries only in-frame clones and drops some. The sample lists about 57,000 clones, approximately 90% occurring once. The data originate from a study of T cell changes during pregnancy in multiple sclerosis. The germline CDR1 and CDR2 sequences are MNHEY and SVGAGI. The length of the CDR3 is 12 residues. Trimming took off 8 bases at V and 1 base at J, with 9 bases between the two ends. V and J are TRBV6-5 and TRBJ2-7, with TRBD1 as a possible D gene (5 bases). The sequences come from peripheral blood, collected in the first trimester of pregnancy. This clonotype was sampled from a female donor in good health, enrolled as a control in a pregnancy study. Written as DNA, the CDR3 is TGTGCCAGCCAAGGGGATTCCTACGAGCAGTACTTC. Translating it yields CASQGDSYEQYF.